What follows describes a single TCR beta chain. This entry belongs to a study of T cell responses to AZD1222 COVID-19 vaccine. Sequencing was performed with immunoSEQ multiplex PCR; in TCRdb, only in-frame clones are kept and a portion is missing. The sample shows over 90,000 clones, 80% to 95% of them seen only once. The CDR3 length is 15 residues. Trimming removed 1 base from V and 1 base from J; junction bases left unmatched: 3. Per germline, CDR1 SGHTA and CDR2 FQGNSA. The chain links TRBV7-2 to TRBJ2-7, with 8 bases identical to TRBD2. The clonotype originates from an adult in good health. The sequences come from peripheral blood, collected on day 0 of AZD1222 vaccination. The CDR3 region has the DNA TGTGCCAGCAGCTTAGGTAGCGGGGTATCCTACGAGCAGTACTTC. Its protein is CASSLGSGVSYEQYF.